This entry lists 13 T cell receptor beta chains sequenced from one sample in a study of blood T cell repertoires in COVID-19. Profiled with immunoSEQ multiplex PCR; TCRdb holds only in-frame clones, not every one. The sample records about 350,000 clones, 88% being singletons. Sequenced sample: peripheral blood. Receptors were obtained from a woman in her 70s with COVID-19, enrolled during active disease.

The chain has TRBV12-3 or TRBV12-4 and TRBJ1-2; D remains ambiguous. The CDR3 runs 13 residues. The V gene lost 6 bases and the J gene lost 2 bases, with 10 bases spanning the gap. The CDR3: CASSLFRNYGYTF. For the CDR3, the DNA is TGTGCCAGCAGCCTATTTAGAAACTATGGCTACACCTTC.

This chain uses TRBV29-1 with TRBJ1-2; 8 nucleotides agree with TRBD1. Germline values: CDR1 SQVTM, CDR2 ANQGSEA. Trimming removed 3 bases from V and 2 bases from J; junction bases left unmatched: 5. The CDR3 has 14 amino acids. CDR3 bases: TGCAGCGTTGAGGACAGGGCGGCCAACTATGGCTACACCTTC. It translates to CSVEDRAANYGYTF.

The chain combines TRBV5-1 with TRBJ2-4; TRBD2 is a possible D gene (6 bases). This CDR3 comprises 15 residues. V was cut by 0 bases and J by 9 bases, with 16 bases left in between. Germline CDR1 reads SGHRS; CDR2 reads YFSETQ. The CDR3 loop reads CASSLEWGLGGIQYF. CDR3 coding DNA: TGCGCCAGCAGCTTGGAATGGGGTTTGGGAGGCATTCAGTACTTC.

This sequence joins TRBV5-1 and TRBJ2-1, with D uncertain. CDR1 and CDR2 from the germline V gene are SGHRS and YFSETQ. The CDR3 is made up of 15 amino acids. The V gene lost 2 bases and the J gene lost 2 bases, with 11 bases spanning the gap. CDR3 amino acids: CASSFEVGAYNEQFF. CDR3 coding DNA: TGCGCCAGCAGCTTTGAGGTGGGTGCCTACAATGAGCAGTTCTTC.

V gene TRBV23-1 combines with J gene TRBJ2-7; a possible D gene is TRBD2 (5 bases). TRBV23-1 is treated as an ORF (open reading frame) with a function not yet certain. Between the trimmed V and J ends, which lost 6 bases and 3 bases, there was a span of 18 bases. The CDR3 runs to 15 residues. In DNA form, the CDR3 reads TGCGCCAGCAGCCCTTTCCAAGACGGACTCTACGAGCAGTACTTC. It specifies CASSPFQDGLYEQYF.

A single count supports this clone. The chain links TRBV28 to TRBJ1-1; no firm D call. V gave up 5 bases and J gave up 5 bases, with 15 bases separating them. This CDR3 contains 14 residues. Per germline, CDR1 MDHEN and CDR2 SYDVKM. CDR3 DNA sequence: TGTGCCAGCAGTCCGGGAGGCAGCAGGACTGAAGCTTTCTTT. This codes for CASSPGGSRTEAFF.

The J gene is TRBJ2-3, the V gene TRBV27; 10 bases are a match to TRBD2. Germline-derived CDR1 and CDR2 are MNHEY and SMNVEV (reference sequence). The CDR3 totals 15 residues. With V trimmed by 2 bases and J by 7 bases, 6 bases remained unmatched. CDR3 residues: CASSLLAGVRHTQYF. In nucleotides, the CDR3 is TGTGCCAGCAGTTTACTAGCGGGGGTTCGACATACGCAGTATTTT.

This chain uses TRBV21-1 with TRBJ2-3; the DNA was not used to check the table's D call, TRBD1. TRBV21-1 is assigned pseudogene status. CDR3 length: 16 amino acids. CDR3 region: CASGEPDRGETDTQYF. Here the CDR3 DNA reads TGTGCCAGCGGTGAACCTGACAGGGGGGAAACAGATACGCAGTATTTT.

The chain joins TRBV27 to TRBJ1-2; 10 bases fit TRBD1. The V segment lost 5 bases and the J segment 4 bases; nucleotides outside the gene matches: 13. The germline V gene has CDR1 MNHEY and CDR2 SMNVEV (reference sequence). This CDR3 has 17 amino acids. The CDR3 spells CASSPRQGAVGLYGYTF. The CDR3 region has the DNA TGTGCCAGCAGTCCTCGACAGGGGGCTGTGGGCCTCTATGGCTACACCTTC.

The chain has TRBV20-1 and TRBJ2-7; D ambiguous. CDR3 length equals 10 residues. CDR1 and CDR2 from the germline V gene are DFQATT and SNEGSKA (reference sequence). The CDR3 loop reads CRSRLYEQYF. The DNA for the CDR3 is TGCAGGAGTAGACTGTACGAGCAGTACTTC.

The rearrangement uses TRBV2 and TRBJ1-5; TRBD1 matches 7 bases. The CDR3 has 14 residues. CDR1 SNHLY and CDR2 FYNNEI come from the germline V gene. With 5 bases clipped from V and 5 bases from J, the junction kept 6 bases outside the gene matches. CDR3 sequence reads: CASSKDRSYQPQHF. CDR3 coding DNA: TGTGCCAGCAGTAAGGACAGGTCCTATCAGCCCCAGCATTTT.

About this clone: The same CDR3 is also encoded by other DNA sequences in this sample. The V call is TRBV7-2, the J call TRBJ1-2; 8 nucleotides line up with TRBD1. Germline CDR1 and CDR2: SGHTA and FQGNSA. The CDR3 consists of 14 residues. J was trimmed by 1 base and V by 4 bases; bases with no gene match: 2. CDR3 coding DNA: TGTGCCAGCAGCTCCAGGGGGCGTAACTATGGCTACACCTTC. Residues: CASSSRGRNYGYTF.

The gene calls are TRBV7-9 and TRBJ1-2; no firm D call. CDR1 and CDR2 (germline): SEHNR, FQNEAQ (reference sequence). The CDR3 spans 13 residues. Trimming removed 1 base at V and 1 base at J, with 4 bases between. CDR3 in DNA: TGTGCCAGCAGCTTAGACAATAACTATGGCTACACCTTC. Translating gives CASSLDNNYGYTF.